This is a list of T cell receptor beta chains from one sample in a study of blood T cells in healthy people across ages. TCRdb used MiXCR to reprocess the 5' RACE reads, holding one entry per CDR3 protein. The data contain some 790,000 distinct CDR3 sequences, 29% of them singletons. Specimen: blood. Source of these receptors: an elderly woman in good health. Both conserved end residues are part of each CDR3. The order of the fields is CDR3 protein, CDR3 DNA, V gene, clone size, J gene, D gene. The D gene is left open where the match is weak. Clone sizes are given selectively: once, few, many, or a class where the clone is expanded.

CDR3 protein: CASSQDGYEQFF
CDR3 DNA: TGCGCCAGCAGCCAAGATGGGTATGAGCAGTTCTTC
V gene: TRBV4-3
clone size: NA
J gene: TRBJ2-1
D gene: NA

CDR3 protein: CASRRERTVRGDTEAFF
CDR3 DNA: TGTGCCAGCAGGAGAGAGAGGACAGTCAGAGGCGACACTGAAGCTTTCTTT
V gene: TRBV6-1
clone size: NA
J gene: TRBJ1-1
D gene: NA

CDR3 protein: CASSSTGDVQETQYF
CDR3 DNA: TGCGCCAGCAGCTCGACAGGAGACGTACAAGAGACCCAGTACTTC
V gene: TRBV5-1
clone size: many
J gene: TRBJ2-5
D gene: NA

CDR3 protein: CASRRQGLAKNIQYF
CDR3 DNA: TGTGCCAGCAGAAGACAGGGGCTAGCCAAAAACATTCAGTACTTC
V gene: TRBV12-3/TRBV12-4
clone size: many
J gene: TRBJ2-4
D gene: TRBD1

CDR3 protein: CASSLNQDQGYTF
CDR3 DNA: TGTGCCAGCAGCTTAAATCAGGATCAGGGCTACACCTTC
V gene: TRBV7-2
clone size: many
J gene: TRBJ1-2
D gene: NA

CDR3 protein: CASSQGRQASPLHF
CDR3 DNA: TGCGCCAGCAGCCAAGGACGGCAGGCTTCACCCCTCCACTTT
V gene: TRBV4-3
clone size: NA
J gene: TRBJ1-6
D gene: NA

CDR3 protein: CSARDARIRRSEQFF
CDR3 DNA: TGCAGTGCTAGAGACGCCAGGATCCGGCGGAGTGAGCAGTTCTTC
V gene: TRBV20-1
clone size: many
J gene: TRBJ2-1
D gene: NA

CDR3 protein: CSARDSGEQYF
CDR3 DNA: TGCAGTGCTAGAGACTCCGGCGAGCAGTACTTC
V gene: TRBV20-1
clone size: many
J gene: TRBJ2-7
D gene: NA

CDR3 protein: CASSPGQGQETQYF
CDR3 DNA: TGTGCCAGCAGTCCGGGACAGGGACAAGAGACCCAGTACTTC
V gene: TRBV7-9
clone size: many
J gene: TRBJ2-5
D gene: TRBD1

CDR3 protein: CASSLRGPSNTGELFF
CDR3 DNA: TGTGCCAGCAGCCTCAGGGGCCCGTCGAACACCGGGGAGCTGTTTTTT
V gene: TRBV7-9
clone size: NA
J gene: TRBJ2-2
D gene: NA

CDR3 protein: CASSLVFGAGETQYF
CDR3 DNA: TGTGCCAGCAGCTTAGTCTTCGGGGCGGGAGAGACCCAGTACTTC
V gene: TRBV7-2
clone size: few
J gene: TRBJ2-5
D gene: NA

CDR3 protein: CASSTTGAGSPLHF
CDR3 DNA: TGTGCCAGCAGCACAACAGGGGCAGGATCACCCCTCCACTTT
V gene: TRBV7-2
clone size: few
J gene: TRBJ1-6
D gene: TRBD1

CDR3 protein: CASRGGGAVQKETQYF
CDR3 DNA: TGTGCCAGCCGCGGCGGGGGGGCGGTTCAAAAAGAGACCCAGTACTTC
V gene: TRBV6-5
clone size: NA
J gene: TRBJ2-5
D gene: TRBD2

CDR3 protein: CASSTRQGHYNEQFF
CDR3 DNA: TGTGCCAGCAGCACCCGGCAGGGCCATTACAATGAGCAGTTCTTC
V gene: TRBV7-2
clone size: NA
J gene: TRBJ2-1
D gene: NA

CDR3 protein: CASGAGESLGELFF
CDR3 DNA: TGTGCCAGCGGAGCGGGGGAATCCCTCGGGGAGCTGTTTTTT
V gene: TRBV2
clone size: NA
J gene: TRBJ2-2
D gene: TRBD2

CDR3 protein: CSARTPKREAGEQYF
CDR3 DNA: TGCAGTGCTAGAACCCCCAAAAGGGAAGCGGGCGAGCAGTACTTC
V gene: TRBV20-1
clone size: many
J gene: TRBJ2-7
D gene: NA

CDR3 protein: CASSFQGFGQPQHF
CDR3 DNA: TGTGCCAGCAGCTTTCAGGGATTTGGTCAGCCCCAGCATTTT
V gene: TRBV7-2
clone size: many
J gene: TRBJ1-5
D gene: NA

CDR3 protein: CASSQDGRAGGYNEQFF
CDR3 DNA: TGCGCCAGCAGCCAAGATGGAAGGGCAGGGGGCTACAATGAGCAGTTCTTC
V gene: TRBV4-3
clone size: many
J gene: TRBJ2-1
D gene: TRBD1

CDR3 protein: CASSLGQGGTYGYTF
CDR3 DNA: TGTGCCAGCAGCTTAGGACAGGGGGGGACTTATGGCTACACCTTC
V gene: TRBV7-2
clone size: NA
J gene: TRBJ1-2
D gene: TRBD1

CDR3 protein: CSATIAGATYEQYF
CDR3 DNA: TGCAGTGCTACCATAGCGGGAGCGACCTACGAGCAGTACTTC
V gene: TRBV20-1
clone size: NA
J gene: TRBJ2-7
D gene: TRBD2

CDR3 protein: CASSLVLGGNSPLHF
CDR3 DNA: TGTGCCAGCAGCTTGGTTCTGGGGGGGAATTCACCCCTCCACTTT
V gene: TRBV5-5
clone size: NA
J gene: TRBJ1-6
D gene: NA

CDR3 protein: CSARDLAGRVDTQYF
CDR3 DNA: TGCAGTGCTAGAGATTTAGCAGGGCGGGTAGATACGCAGTATTTT
V gene: TRBV20-1
clone size: many
J gene: TRBJ2-3
D gene: NA

CDR3 protein: CASSSSSRLNSNQPQHF
CDR3 DNA: TGTGCCAGCAGCTCCTCATCCCGACTGAATAGCAATCAGCCCCAGCATTTT
V gene: TRBV7-8
clone size: NA
J gene: TRBJ1-5
D gene: NA

CDR3 protein: CSIPGSSYNSPLHF
CDR3 DNA: TGCAGCATACCGGGGAGCTCCTATAATTCACCCCTCCACTTT
V gene: TRBV20-1
clone size: few
J gene: TRBJ1-6
D gene: NA

CDR3 protein: CASSRDRGLTEAFF
CDR3 DNA: TGTGCCAGCAGTCGGGACAGGGGGCTAACTGAAGCTTTCTTT
V gene: TRBV6-5
clone size: few
J gene: TRBJ1-1
D gene: TRBD1

CDR3 protein: CASGLAMHSYGYTF
CDR3 DNA: TGTGCCAGCGGCTTGGCTATGCATAGCTATGGCTACACCTTC
V gene: TRBV5-8
clone size: NA
J gene: TRBJ1-2
D gene: NA

CDR3 protein: CSVRDRVHETQYF
CDR3 DNA: TGCAGTGTTAGGGACAGGGTCCATGAGACCCAGTACTTC
V gene: TRBV20-1
clone size: NA
J gene: TRBJ2-5
D gene: TRBD1

CDR3 protein: CSARGGGAVIEQYF
CDR3 DNA: TGCAGTGCTAGGGGCGGGGGGGCCGTCATCGAGCAGTACTTC
V gene: TRBV20-1
clone size: many
J gene: TRBJ2-7
D gene: TRBD2

CDR3 protein: CATSVRQGAGAKNIQYF
CDR3 DNA: TGTGCCACCAGCGTACGACAGGGGGCGGGGGCCAAAAACATTCAGTACTTC
V gene: TRBV15
clone size: many
J gene: TRBJ2-4
D gene: TRBD1

CDR3 protein: CASSPLPDIFQETQYF
CDR3 DNA: TGCGCCAGCAGCCCACTCCCAGATATCTTTCAAGAGACCCAGTACTTC
V gene: TRBV4-1
clone size: many
J gene: TRBJ2-5
D gene: NA

CDR3 protein: CASSLDPSEVAEAFF
CDR3 DNA: TGTGCCAGCAGCTTAGATCCTTCGGAAGTCGCTGAAGCTTTCTTT
V gene: TRBV11-2
clone size: NA
J gene: TRBJ1-1
D gene: NA

CDR3 protein: CASTPGLGETQYF
CDR3 DNA: TGTGCCAGCACCCCCGGGTTGGGGGAGACCCAGTACTTC
V gene: TRBV28
clone size: NA
J gene: TRBJ2-5
D gene: NA

CDR3 protein: CASSLVPAAWETQYF
CDR3 DNA: TGTGCCAGCAGCTTAGTTCCTGCTGCGTGGGAGACCCAGTACTTC
V gene: TRBV7-2
clone size: many
J gene: TRBJ2-5
D gene: NA

CDR3 protein: CSARNPSGGAAETQYF
CDR3 DNA: TGCAGTGCTAGAAACCCTAGCGGGGGGGCGGCGGAGACCCAGTACTTC
V gene: TRBV20-1
clone size: NA
J gene: TRBJ2-5
D gene: TRBD2

CDR3 protein: CASSRGSTDTEYF
CDR3 DNA: TGTGCCAGCAGTCGGGGCAGCACAGATACGGAATATTTT
V gene: TRBV12-3/TRBV12-4
clone size: few
J gene: TRBJ2-3
D gene: NA

CDR3 protein: CAISNLEETQYF
CDR3 DNA: TGTGCCATCAGTAACTTGGAAGAGACCCAGTACTTC
V gene: TRBV10-3
clone size: many
J gene: TRBJ2-5
D gene: NA

CDR3 protein: CASAPGSVYYEQYF
CDR3 DNA: TGTGCCAGCGCCCCAGGGTCCGTTTACTACGAGCAGTACTTC
V gene: TRBV10-3
clone size: many
J gene: TRBJ2-7
D gene: NA

CDR3 protein: CAIKTSGGGYNEQFF
CDR3 DNA: TGTGCCATCAAGACTAGCGGGGGGGGTTACAATGAGCAGTTCTTC
V gene: TRBV10-3
clone size: many
J gene: TRBJ2-1
D gene: TRBD2

CDR3 protein: CASSLGQGKGTGELFF
CDR3 DNA: TGTGCCAGCAGCTTAGGCCAGGGAAAGGGCACCGGGGAGCTGTTTTTT
V gene: TRBV11-2
clone size: NA
J gene: TRBJ2-2
D gene: NA

CDR3 protein: CASRVIANEQFF
CDR3 DNA: TGTGCCAGCAGAGTGATAGCAAATGAGCAGTTCTTC
V gene: TRBV12-3/TRBV12-4
clone size: once
J gene: TRBJ2-1
D gene: NA

CDR3 protein: CASSLAAGSRTEAFF
CDR3 DNA: TGTGCCAGCAGCTTAGCGGCAGGGAGCCGCACTGAAGCTTTCTTT
V gene: TRBV11-2
clone size: many
J gene: TRBJ1-1
D gene: NA

CDR3 protein: CAHREDMNTEAFF
CDR3 DNA: TGTGCTCACAGAGAGGATATGAACACTGAAGCTTTCTTT
V gene: TRBV7-2
clone size: many
J gene: TRBJ1-1
D gene: NA

CDR3 protein: CASSQSPGGALEAFF
CDR3 DNA: TGTGCCAGCAGCCAATCGCCTGGAGGGGCTCTTGAAGCTTTCTTT
V gene: TRBV4-2
clone size: many
J gene: TRBJ1-1
D gene: NA

CDR3 protein: CRGSYEQYF
CDR3 DNA: TGCAGGGGCTCCTACGAGCAGTACTTC
V gene: TRBV20-1
clone size: once
J gene: TRBJ2-7
D gene: NA

CDR3 protein: CASSHGDRSQPQHF
CDR3 DNA: TGTGCCAGCAGCCACGGGGACAGGAGCCAGCCCCAGCATTTT
V gene: TRBV7-8
clone size: few
J gene: TRBJ1-5
D gene: TRBD1

CDR3 protein: CASSAQTANTEAFF
CDR3 DNA: TGTGCCAGCAGCGCACAGACAGCGAACACTGAAGCTTTCTTT
V gene: TRBV7-9
clone size: NA
J gene: TRBJ1-1
D gene: NA

CDR3 protein: CAGSREPRNTEAFF
CDR3 DNA: TGTGCCGGCAGTCGGGAGCCCCGGAACACTGAAGCTTTCTTT
V gene: TRBV27
clone size: NA
J gene: TRBJ1-1
D gene: NA

CDR3 protein: CASWGQPWTEAFF
CDR3 DNA: TGTGCCAGCTGGGGACAGCCGTGGACTGAAGCTTTCTTT
V gene: TRBV6-5
clone size: few
J gene: TRBJ1-1
D gene: TRBD1

CDR3 protein: CASSYPLRDRKNSPLHF
CDR3 DNA: TGTGCCAGCAGTTACCCCCTCCGAGACAGGAAGAATTCACCCCTCCACTTT
V gene: TRBV6-2/TRBV6-3
clone size: few
J gene: TRBJ1-6
D gene: NA

CDR3 protein: CSVDPLGSRSYNEQFF
CDR3 DNA: TGCAGCGTTGACCCCCTTGGCAGCCGGTCCTACAATGAGCAGTTCTTC
V gene: TRBV29-1
clone size: many
J gene: TRBJ2-1
D gene: NA